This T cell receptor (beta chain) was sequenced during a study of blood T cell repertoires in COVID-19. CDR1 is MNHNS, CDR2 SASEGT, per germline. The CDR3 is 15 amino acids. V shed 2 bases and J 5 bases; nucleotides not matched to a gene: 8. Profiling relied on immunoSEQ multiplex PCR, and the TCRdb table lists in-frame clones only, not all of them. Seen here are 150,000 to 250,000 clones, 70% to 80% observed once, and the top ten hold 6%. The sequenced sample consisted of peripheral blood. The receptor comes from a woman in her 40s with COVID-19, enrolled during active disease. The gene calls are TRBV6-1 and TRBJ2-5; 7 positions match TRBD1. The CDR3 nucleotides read TGTGCCAGCAGTGAAACCCTTGGCAGGGGGGAGACCCAGTACTTC. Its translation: CASSETLGRGETQYF.